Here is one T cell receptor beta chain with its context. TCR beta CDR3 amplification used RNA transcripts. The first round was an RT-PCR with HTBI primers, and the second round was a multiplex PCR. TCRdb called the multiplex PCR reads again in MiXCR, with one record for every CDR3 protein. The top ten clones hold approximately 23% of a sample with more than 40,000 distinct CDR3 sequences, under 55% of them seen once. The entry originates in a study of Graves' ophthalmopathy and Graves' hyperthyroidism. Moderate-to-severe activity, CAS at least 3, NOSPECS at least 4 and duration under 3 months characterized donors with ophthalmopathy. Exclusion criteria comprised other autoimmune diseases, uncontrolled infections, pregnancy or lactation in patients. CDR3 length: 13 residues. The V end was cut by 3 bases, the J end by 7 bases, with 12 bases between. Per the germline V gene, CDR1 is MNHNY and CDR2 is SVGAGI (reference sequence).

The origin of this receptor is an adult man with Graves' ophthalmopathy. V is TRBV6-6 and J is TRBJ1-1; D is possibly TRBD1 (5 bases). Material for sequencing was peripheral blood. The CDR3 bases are TGTGCCAGCAGTTATCTGGGGACTAATGAAGCTTTCTTT. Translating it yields CASSYLGTNEAFF.